This entry is about one T cell receptor (beta chain). The CDR3 length is 13 residues. Trimming stripped 1 base from V and 3 bases from J, with 6 bases between. CDR1 SGHNT and CDR2 YENEEA come from the germline V gene. The sample comes from a study of blood T cell repertoires in COVID-19. Study background: The study drew acute and convalescent COVID-19 samples from the United States, Italy and Spain. PBMCs, B-cell-depleted T cells, or T cells provided the cDNA or gDNA that made up the material.

In the source study's methods: For nucleated cells, counts were estimated from reference gene primer amplification. Measured with immunoSEQ multiplex PCR; TCRdb has only the in-frame clones, and not every one. That table furnishes V, J and clone size, whereas the DNA furnished D and trimming. The data hold fewer than 450,000 clones, with about 90% observed a single time. The TCR was taken from a woman aged 18-29 years who had recovered from COVID-19. Input material: peripheral blood. The V and J genes are TRBV11-3 and TRBJ1-1; D is unclear. CDR3: CASSLVTDTEAFF. The CDR3 DNA follows: TGTGCCAGCAGCTTAGTCACAGACACTGAAGCTTTCTTT.